This T cell receptor beta chain was retrieved from a study of regulatory T cells in long-lasting Graves disease. Study outcomes and limitations: Peripheral blood, not thyroid tissue, was the sole material studied.

For TCR beta, libraries came from iRepertoire HTBI primers and Arm-PCR of CDR3 regions. TCRdb reprocessed the multiplex PCR reads via MiXCR and lists one record per CDR3 protein. This sample carries some 560,000 distinct CDR3 sequences, more than 15% of them seen once, and the ten largest clones take 25%. The time point is: newly diagnosed GD, antithyroid drugs for less than 3 months. There was RNA extracted from PBMCs, and the TCR library was made from it. Comment on this clonotype: Its antigen is undetermined.

Germline loops: CDR1 LNHDA, CDR2 SQIVND (reference sequence). V dropped 1 base and J dropped 4 bases, with 13 bases sitting between them. This CDR3 has 15 residues. These same data were also listed under a study on T cells in Graves' hyperthyroidism and ophthalmopathy. That paper adds: The HTBI set primed first-round TCR CDR3 RT-PCR.

V gene TRBV19 combines with J gene TRBJ1-1; maybe TRBD1 (5 bases). Source: peripheral blood mononuclear cells (PBMCs), taken at new diagnosis, from a patient treated with antithyroid drugs. The source is a woman aged 35-65 years with Graves disease. Here the CDR3 reads CASSIGTGGFTEAFF. In DNA form, the CDR3 reads TGTGCCAGTAGTATAGGAACAGGCGGTTTCACTGAAGCTTTCTTT.